Listed here are 8 T cell receptor beta chains from one sample, sequenced in a study of T cells in narcolepsy. Sequencing was performed with immunoSEQ multiplex PCR; in TCRdb, only in-frame clones are kept and a portion is missing. The sample has about 22,000 clones, about 86% seen once. What was sequenced was memory (CD45RA-) CD4+ T cells from blood. These receptors all stem from a human donor in good health.

The gene calls are TRBV6-5 and TRBJ1-3; the D is unclear. The CDR3 has 13 amino acids. The V and J ends lost 7 bases and 0 bases respectively, with 7 bases between them. The germline V gene has CDR1 MNHEY and CDR2 SVGAGI. As DNA, the CDR3 is TGTGCCAGCATGAGTCCCTCTGGAAACACCATATATTTT. This gives the protein CASMSPSGNTIYF.

V usage is TRBV6-1 and J usage is TRBJ1-1; possible D gene TRBD1, 6 bases. This CDR3 contains 16 residues. Germline loops: CDR1 MNHNS, CDR2 SASEGT. V was clipped by 2 bases and J by 1 base, with 14 bases between them. CDR3 loop: CASSERDGRGNTEAFF. The DNA for the CDR3 is TGTGCCAGCAGTGAAAGGGACGGCAGGGGGAACACTGAAGCTTTCTTT.

The chain links TRBV5-1 to TRBJ2-7; 7 bases match TRBD1. Germline CDR1 reads SGHRS; CDR2 reads YFSETQ. The CDR3 contains 14 residues. Trimming removed 4 bases from V and 0 bases from J; junction bases left unmatched: 4. The CDR3 DNA reads as TGCGCCAGCAGCGTAAGGGGGCACTCCTACGAGCAGTACTTC. This codes for CASSVRGHSYEQYF.

V is TRBV6-5 and J is TRBJ1-5; D is undetermined. This CDR3 contains 14 residues. Germline V gene data show CDR1 as MNHEY and CDR2 as SVGAGI. V lost 5 bases, J lost 3 bases, and 11 bases lay in between. The CDR3 sequence: CASSEVGSNQPQHF. CDR3 nucleotides: TGTGCCAGCAGTGAAGTCGGATCCAATCAGCCCCAGCATTTT.

This clone showed up just a few times. This chain connects TRBV6-1 to TRBJ2-1; maybe TRBD2 (5 bases). V was trimmed by 8 bases and J by 0 bases, leaving 14 bases between them. CDR3 length: 15 residues. Germline V lookup: CDR1 MNHNS, CDR2 SASEGT. CDR3 in amino acids: CASAEGLFSYNEQFF. CDR3 coding DNA: TGTGCCAGCGCCGAGGGTCTCTTCTCCTACAATGAGCAGTTCTTC.

Comments on this clone: At the DNA level, this CDR3 is encoded by other sequences in the same sample as well. The chain employs TRBV6-5 and TRBJ1-4, with 7 positions matching TRBD1. Looked up from germline, CDR1 is MNHEY and CDR2 is SVGAGI. J gave up 7 bases and V 6 bases, and 8 bases lay outside the gene matches. This CDR3 region has 14 residues. The CDR3 coding sequence is TGTGCCAGCAGAGAGGGGGCGAGGGGTGAAAAACTGTTTTTT. Translating gives CASREGARGEKLFF.

The chain has TRBV2 and TRBJ1-2; D gene unclear. V was shortened by 5 bases and J by 8 bases, with 9 bases between the two germline ends. There are 11 residues in the CDR3. Germline assignment: CDR1 SNHLY and CDR2 FYNNEI. The CDR3 nucleotides read TGTGCCAGCAGTCGATTCGGAGGCTACACCTTC. It yields the protein CASSRFGGYTF.

Worth noting for this clone: A junction end diverges from the germline sequence, so it may reflect a read error. The chain carries TRBV6-5 and TRBJ2-7; D gene ambiguous. Germline lookup yields CDR1 MNHEY and CDR2 SVGAGI. The CDR3 consists of 13 residues. The CDR3 loop is CASSNSAFYEQYF. CDR3 DNA: TGTGCCAGCAGTAACTCCGCCTTCTACGAGCAGTACTTC.